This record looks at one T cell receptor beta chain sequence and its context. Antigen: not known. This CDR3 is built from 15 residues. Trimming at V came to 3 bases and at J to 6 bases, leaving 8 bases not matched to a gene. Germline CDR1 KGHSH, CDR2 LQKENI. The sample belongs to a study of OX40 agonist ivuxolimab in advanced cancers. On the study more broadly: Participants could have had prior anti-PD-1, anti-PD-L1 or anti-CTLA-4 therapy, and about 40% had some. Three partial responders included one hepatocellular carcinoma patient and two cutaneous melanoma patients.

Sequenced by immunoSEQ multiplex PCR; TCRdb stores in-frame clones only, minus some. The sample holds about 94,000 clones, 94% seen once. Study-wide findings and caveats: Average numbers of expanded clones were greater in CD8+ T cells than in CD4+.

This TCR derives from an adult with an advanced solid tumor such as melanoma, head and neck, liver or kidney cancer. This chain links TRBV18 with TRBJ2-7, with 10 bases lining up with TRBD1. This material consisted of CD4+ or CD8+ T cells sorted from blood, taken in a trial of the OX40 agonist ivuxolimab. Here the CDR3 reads CASSPSGTGAAEQYF. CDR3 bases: TGTGCCAGCTCACCCTCCGGGACAGGGGCAGCCGAGCAGTACTTC.